The next 14 T cell receptor beta chains were all read from a single sample in a study of T cell clones after liver transplantation. Only in-frame clones appear in the TCRdb table, and some are missing; sequencing was by immunoSEQ multiplex PCR. This sample has tens of thousands of clones, with around 78% found just once. The sample in question was CD4+ T cells from blood, obtained at the 22-month timepoint. Receptors were obtained from a human patient who received a liver transplant. Some T cells may trace back to the graft donor.

V gene TRBV7-3 combines with J gene TRBJ2-5; no firm D call. The ends were cut back, 5 bases at V and 3 bases at J, with 7 bases in the middle. CDR1 is SGHTA and CDR2 is FQGTGA in the germline V gene. This CDR3 region has 12 residues. Written as DNA, the CDR3 is TGTGCCAGCAGCGATTCGGAAGAGACCCAGTACTTC. Its translation is CASSDSEETQYF. The full variable domain, completed using reference TRBV7-3 and TRBJ2-5, is GAGVSQTPSNKVTEKGKYVELRCDPISGHTALYWYRQSLGQGPEFLIYFQGTGAADDSGLPNDRFFAVRPEGSVSTLKIQRTERGDSAVYLCASSDSEETQYFGPGTRLLVL.

This clone was found once. The CDR3: CAWSVLAGETQYF. The CDR3 DNA is TGTGCCTGGAGTGTACTAGCGGGAGAGACCCAGTACTTC. V and J are TRBV30 and TRBJ2-5, with TRBD2 matching over 9 bases. Germline V lookup: CDR1 GTSNPN, CDR2 SVGIG (reference sequence). V lost 0 bases, J lost 4 bases, and 0 bases stayed unmatched. This CDR3 has 13 residues.

The rearrangement uses TRBV5-5 and TRBJ2-1; TRBD2 agrees at 9 bases. The CDR3 is 15 residues long. Germline V lookup: CDR1 SGHKS, CDR2 YYEKEE (reference sequence). Trimming took 6 bases from V and 5 from J; bases not matched to a gene: 9. This CDR3 reads CASNHRASGNNEQFF. The CDR3 nucleotides read TGTGCCAGCAACCACCGGGCTAGCGGGAACAATGAGCAGTTCTTC.

A few counts support this clone. The chain employs TRBV5-4 and TRBJ1-4, with D possibly TRBD1 on 5 matching bases. The CDR3 consists of 14 residues. The germline V and J ends were trimmed by 3 bases and 8 bases, with 14 bases remaining between them. Germline V lookup: CDR1 SGHNT, CDR2 YYREEE (reference sequence). The CDR3 sequence is CASSSGGGGEKLFF. CDR3 sequence (DNA): TGTGCCAGCAGCTCCGGTGGGGGTGGAGAAAAACTGTTTTTT.

V gene TRBV5-5 combines with J gene TRBJ2-7, with 7 bases fitting TRBD2. Germline trimming cut 0 bases from V and 4 bases from J; bases unmatched to any gene: 10. CDR1 SGHKS and CDR2 YYEKEE come from the germline V gene (reference sequence). This CDR3 spans 16 amino acids. The CDR3 region has the DNA TGTGCCAGCAGCTTGGCCGGCTCAGGCGGGGGTTACGAGCAGTACTTC. The encoded protein is CASSLAGSGGGYEQYF.

The chain links TRBV7-8 to TRBJ2-5; 8 nucleotides align to TRBD2. This CDR3 is built from 18 residues. Trimming took 0 bases from V and 5 from J; bases not matched to a gene: 14. Germline-derived CDR1 and CDR2 are SGHVS and FQNEAQ. CDR3 sequence: CASSLAIGGGRFGETQYF. CDR3 coding DNA: TGTGCCAGCAGCTTAGCGATAGGCGGGGGGAGGTTTGGGGAGACCCAGTACTTC.

The genes are TRBV6-4 and TRBJ1-1; 8 bases match TRBD1. V lost 0 bases and J lost 4; bases outside the gene matches: 13. The CDR3 runs to 18 residues. Germline V gives CDR1 MRHNA, CDR2 SNTAGT. The CDR3 DNA reads as TGTGCCAGCAGTGACTCGTTAGGACAGGGTTTTTTCGGCACTGAAGCTTTCTTT. Translating it yields CASSDSLGQGFFGTEAFF.

The CDR3 is CASSVGQPFSYNEQFF. In nucleotides, the CDR3 is TGTGCCAGCAGCGTAGGACAGCCTTTCTCCTACAATGAGCAGTTCTTC. The chain recombines TRBV9 with TRBJ2-1, with D perhaps matching TRBD1 (5 bases). The CDR3 covers 16 residues. Germline V CDR1 and CDR2: SGDLS, YYNGEE. Trimming took off 0 bases at V and 0 bases at J, with 10 bases between the two ends. The complete variable domain, with remaining parts taken from reference TRBV9 and TRBJ2-1, reads DSGVTQTPKHLITATGQRVTLRCSPRSGDLSVYWYQQSLDQGLQFLIQYYNGEERAKGNILERFSAQQFPDLHSELNLSSLELGDSALYFCASSVGQPFSYNEQFFGPGTRLTVL.

The chain is built from TRBV6-1 and TRBJ1-6, with a tentative D call TRBD1 (5 bases). The V end was cut by 7 bases, the J end by 8 bases, with 15 bases between. CDR3 length: 14 amino acids. Looked up from germline, CDR1 is MNHNS and CDR2 is SASEGT. The CDR3 sequence: CASTPGLGDSPLHF. CDR3 nucleotides: TGTGCCAGCACCCCGGGGCTAGGTGATTCACCCCTCCACTTT.

The chain has TRBV7-2 and TRBJ2-1; D is undetermined. Trimming pared 4 bases from V and 7 bases from J, leaving 11 bases between. The CDR3 is 13 amino acids. Per the germline V gene, CDR1 is SGHTA and CDR2 is FQGNSA. As DNA, the CDR3 is TGTGCCAGCAGCTACCCCCGGGTGAATGAGCAGTTCTTC. Translated, it gives CASSYPRVNEQFF.

J is TRBJ2-3 and V is TRBV19, with D perhaps assigned TRBD1 or TRBD2 (5 bases each). V was shortened by 3 bases and J by 3 bases, with 16 bases between the two germline ends. Per the germline V gene, CDR1 is LNHDA and CDR2 is SQIVND (reference sequence). The CDR3 is 16 residues long. CDR3 amino acids: CASSITGTSSTDTQYF. As DNA, the CDR3 is TGTGCCAGTAGTATTACGGGGACCTCTTCTACAGATACGCAGTATTTT. The complete variable domain, with remaining parts taken from reference TRBV19 and TRBJ2-3, reads DGGITQSPKYLFRKEGQNVTLSCEQNLNHDAMYWYRQDPGQGLRLIYYSQIVNDFQKGDIAEGYSVSREKKESFPLTVTSAQKNPTAFYLCASSITGTSSTDTQYFGPGTRLTVL.

This chain links TRBV19 with TRBJ1-4; 7 positions agree with TRBD1. V shed 7 bases, J shed 8 bases, and the junction held 10 bases outside the gene matches. This CDR3 region has 14 residues. The V gene's germline CDR1 is LNHDA and CDR2 SQIVND (reference sequence). The CDR3 here is CASTQTGISEKLFF. The CDR3 coding sequence is TGTGCCAGTACCCAGACAGGGATCAGCGAAAAACTGTTTTTT.

The chain employs TRBV28 and TRBJ2-1; D is undetermined. With 4 bases removed from V and 0 bases from J, the gap between germline ends came to 13 bases. The CDR3 is 16 amino acids. Per germline, CDR1 MDHEN and CDR2 SYDVKM. CDR3 DNA sequence: TGTGCCAGCAGTTCAGAGAGACGGAGCTCCTACAATGAGCAGTTCTTC. Translated: CASSSERRSSYNEQFF.

The chain joins TRBV5-4 to TRBJ2-7, with no clear D. This CDR3 has 13 residues. The ends were cut back, 2 bases at V and 5 bases at J, with 11 bases in the middle. Germline V lookup: CDR1 SGHNT, CDR2 YYREEE (reference sequence). DNA of the CDR3: TGTGCCAGCAGCTTTGGTCTGGGGAACGAGCAGTACTTC. It encodes CASSFGLGNEQYF. Combining the CDR3 with reference TRBV5-4 and TRBJ2-7 gives the whole variable domain ETGVTQSPTHLIKTRGQQVTLRCSSQSGHNTVSWYQQALGQGPQFIFQYYREEENGRGNFPPRFSGLQFPNYSSELNVNALELDDSALYLCASSFGLGNEQYFGPGTRLTVT.